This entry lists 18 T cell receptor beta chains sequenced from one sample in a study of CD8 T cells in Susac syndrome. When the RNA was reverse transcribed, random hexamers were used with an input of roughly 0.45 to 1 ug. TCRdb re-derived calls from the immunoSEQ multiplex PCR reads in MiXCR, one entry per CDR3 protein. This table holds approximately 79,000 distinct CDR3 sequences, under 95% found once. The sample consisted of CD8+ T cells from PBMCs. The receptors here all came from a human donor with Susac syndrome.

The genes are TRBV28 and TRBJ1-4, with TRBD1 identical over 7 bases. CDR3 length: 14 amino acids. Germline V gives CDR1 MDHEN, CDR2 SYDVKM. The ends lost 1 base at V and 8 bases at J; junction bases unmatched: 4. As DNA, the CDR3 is TGTGCCAGCAGTTTATCAGGGGGAGGAGAAAAACTGTTTTTT. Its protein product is CASSLSGGGEKLFF.

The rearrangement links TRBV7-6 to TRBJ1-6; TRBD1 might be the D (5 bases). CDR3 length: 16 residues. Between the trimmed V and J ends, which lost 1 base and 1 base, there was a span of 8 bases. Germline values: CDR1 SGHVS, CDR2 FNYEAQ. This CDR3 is CASSLVGGSYNSPLHF. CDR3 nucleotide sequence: TGTGCCAGCAGCTTAGTGGGGGGTTCCTATAATTCACCCCTCCACTTT.

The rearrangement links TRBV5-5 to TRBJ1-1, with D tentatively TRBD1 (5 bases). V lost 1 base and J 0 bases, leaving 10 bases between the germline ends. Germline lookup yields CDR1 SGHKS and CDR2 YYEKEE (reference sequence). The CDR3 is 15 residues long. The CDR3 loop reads CASSLFQDMNTEAFF. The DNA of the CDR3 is TGTGCCAGCAGCTTGTTCCAGGACATGAACACTGAAGCTTTCTTT.

DNA for the CDR3: TGTGCCAGCAGCTTTGCCTTCGGGGTGGATACGCAGTATTTT. Translated: CASSFAFGVDTQYF. The gene calls are TRBV7-2 and TRBJ2-3; the D gene is possibly TRBD2 (5 bases). V was clipped by 3 bases and J by 6 bases, with 13 bases between them. The germline V gene encodes CDR1 SGHTA and CDR2 FQGNSA. The CDR3 covers 14 residues.

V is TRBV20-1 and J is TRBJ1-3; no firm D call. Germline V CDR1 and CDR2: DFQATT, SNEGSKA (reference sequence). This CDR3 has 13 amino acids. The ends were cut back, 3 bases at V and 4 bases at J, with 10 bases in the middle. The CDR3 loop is CSARIPGGNTIYF. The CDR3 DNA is TGCAGTGCTAGGATTCCGGGCGGAAACACCATATATTTT.

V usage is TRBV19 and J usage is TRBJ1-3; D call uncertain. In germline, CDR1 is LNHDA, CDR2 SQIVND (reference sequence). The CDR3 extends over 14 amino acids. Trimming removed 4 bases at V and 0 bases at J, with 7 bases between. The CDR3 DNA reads TGTGCCAGTAGTAAGGGAGACTCTGGAAACACCATATATTTT. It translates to CASSKGDSGNTIYF.

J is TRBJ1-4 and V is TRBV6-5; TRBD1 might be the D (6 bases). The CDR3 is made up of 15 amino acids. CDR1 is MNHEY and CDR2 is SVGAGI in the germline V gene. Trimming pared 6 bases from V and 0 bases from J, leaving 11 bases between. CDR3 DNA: TGTGCCAGCAGCCCCACAGGGACAACTAATGAAAAACTGTTTTTT. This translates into CASSPTGTTNEKLFF.

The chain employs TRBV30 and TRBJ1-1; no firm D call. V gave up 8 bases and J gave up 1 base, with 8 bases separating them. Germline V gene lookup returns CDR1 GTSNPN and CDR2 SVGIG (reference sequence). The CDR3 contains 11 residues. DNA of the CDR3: TGTGCCCACGGGAGGAACACTGAAGCTTTCTTT. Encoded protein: CAHGRNTEAFF.

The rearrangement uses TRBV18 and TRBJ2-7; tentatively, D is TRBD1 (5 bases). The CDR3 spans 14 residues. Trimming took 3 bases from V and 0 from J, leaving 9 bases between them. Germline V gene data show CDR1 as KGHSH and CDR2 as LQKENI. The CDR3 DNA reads TGTGCCAGCTCACCTACAGGATACTCCTACGAGCAGTACTTC. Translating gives CASSPTGYSYEQYF.

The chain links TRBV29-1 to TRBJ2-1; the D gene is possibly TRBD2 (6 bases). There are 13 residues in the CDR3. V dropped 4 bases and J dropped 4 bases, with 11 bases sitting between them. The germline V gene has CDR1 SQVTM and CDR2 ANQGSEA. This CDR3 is CSVVRLGYNEQFF. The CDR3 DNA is TGCAGCGTTGTGAGACTAGGGTACAATGAGCAGTTCTTC.

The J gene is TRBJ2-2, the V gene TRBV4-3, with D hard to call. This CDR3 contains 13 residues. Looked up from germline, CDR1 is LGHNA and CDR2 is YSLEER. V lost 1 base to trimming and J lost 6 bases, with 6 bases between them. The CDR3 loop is CASSQGAAGELFF. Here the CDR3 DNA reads TGCGCCAGCAGCCAAGGGGCCGCCGGGGAGCTGTTTTTT.

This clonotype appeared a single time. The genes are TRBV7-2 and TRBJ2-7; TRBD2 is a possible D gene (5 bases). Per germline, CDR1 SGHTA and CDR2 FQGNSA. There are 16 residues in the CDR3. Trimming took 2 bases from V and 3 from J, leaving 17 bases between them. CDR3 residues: CASSLMLGRVYYEQYF. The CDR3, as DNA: TGTGCCAGCAGCTTAATGCTCGGGCGGGTCTACTACGAGCAGTACTTC.

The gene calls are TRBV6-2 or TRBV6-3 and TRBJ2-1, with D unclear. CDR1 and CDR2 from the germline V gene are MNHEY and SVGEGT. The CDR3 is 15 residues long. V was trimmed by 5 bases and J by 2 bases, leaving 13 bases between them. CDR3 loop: CASSDLRSPYNEQFF. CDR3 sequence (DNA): TGTGCCAGCAGTGACCTTCGGTCCCCCTACAATGAGCAGTTCTTC.

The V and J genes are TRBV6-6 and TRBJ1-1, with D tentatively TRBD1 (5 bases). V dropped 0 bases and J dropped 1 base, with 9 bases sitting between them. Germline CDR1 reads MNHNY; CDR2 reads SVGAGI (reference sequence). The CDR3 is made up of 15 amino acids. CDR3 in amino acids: CASSYSFTGNTEAFF. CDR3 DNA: TGTGCCAGCAGTTACTCCTTCACAGGGAACACTGAAGCTTTCTTT.

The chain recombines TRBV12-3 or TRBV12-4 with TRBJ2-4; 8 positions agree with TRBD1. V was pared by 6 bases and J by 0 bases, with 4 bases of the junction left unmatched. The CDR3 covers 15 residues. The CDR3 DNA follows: TGTGCCAGCAGGTCCAGGGGGCCAGCCAAAAACATTCAGTACTTC. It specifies CASRSRGPAKNIQYF.

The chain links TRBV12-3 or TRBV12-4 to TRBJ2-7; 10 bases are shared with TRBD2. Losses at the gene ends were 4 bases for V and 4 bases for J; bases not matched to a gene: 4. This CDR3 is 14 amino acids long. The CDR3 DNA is TGTGCCAGCAGTTCCGGACTAGCGGATTACGAGCAGTACTTC. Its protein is CASSSGLADYEQYF.

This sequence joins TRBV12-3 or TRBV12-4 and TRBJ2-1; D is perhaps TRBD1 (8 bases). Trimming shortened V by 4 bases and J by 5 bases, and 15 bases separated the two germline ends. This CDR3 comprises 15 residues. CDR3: CASSSRQGRDNEQFF. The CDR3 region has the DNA TGTGCCAGCAGTTCCCGACAGGGGAGGGACAATGAGCAGTTCTTC.

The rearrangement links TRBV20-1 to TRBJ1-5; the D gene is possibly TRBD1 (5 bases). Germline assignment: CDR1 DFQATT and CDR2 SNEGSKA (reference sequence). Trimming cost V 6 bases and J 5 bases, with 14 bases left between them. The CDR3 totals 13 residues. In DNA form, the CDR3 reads TGCAGTGCACCCGGACGAGGGGATCAGCCCCAGCATTTT. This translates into CSAPGRGDQPQHF.